These T cell receptor beta chains were read from a single sample in a study of cytomegalovirus exposure and HLA in healthy donors. TCRdb keeps only in-frame clones here, not all; method: immunoSEQ multiplex PCR. The profile shows about 120,000 clones, roughly 78% of them singletons. Material: PBMCs. The origin of the receptors is a man aged 30 to 45 in good health and CMV-seropositive. Each CDR3 is given without its conserved first and last residue. Each record gives: J gene, V gene, CDR3 protein.

j_call: TRBJ2-5
v_call: TRBV7-8
cdr3_aa: ASSSAGTSGQETQY

j_call: TRBJ1-2
v_call: TRBV6-5
cdr3_aa: ASRGSWGVSYGYT

j_call: TRBJ2-7
v_call: TRBV14
cdr3_aa: ASSQGGDGRSYEQY

j_call: TRBJ1-5
v_call: TRBV19
cdr3_aa: ASSRGVGQPQH

j_call: TRBJ2-3
v_call: TRBV10-1
cdr3_aa: ASSWDRETDTQY

j_call: TRBJ1-2
v_call: TRBV5-5
cdr3_aa: ASSLTGANYGYT

j_call: TRBJ1-2
v_call: TRBV6-1
cdr3_aa: AQRRGDNYGYT

j_call: TRBJ1-1
v_call: TRBV6-5
cdr3_aa: ASSEKGRVRAF

j_call: TRBJ1-3
v_call: TRBV10-3
cdr3_aa: ATTINMRENTIY

j_call: TRBJ1-4
v_call: TRBV12-5
cdr3_aa: ASGGRVATNEKLF

j_call: TRBJ1-4
v_call: TRBV30
cdr3_aa: AWSAGQTNEKLF

j_call: TRBJ2-7
v_call: TRBV15
cdr3_aa: ATSRDLGLAGGIDEQY

j_call: TRBJ2-7
v_call: TRBV7-6
cdr3_aa: ASSSLAGQAYEQY

j_call: TRBJ2-4
v_call: TRBV14
cdr3_aa: ASSHSTGKDIQY

j_call: TRBJ2-2
v_call: TRBV7-3
cdr3_aa: ASSMDSVFTGELF

j_call: TRBJ1-3
v_call: TRBV5-1
cdr3_aa: ASSPEEGRTIY

j_call: TRBJ1-5
v_call: TRBV2
cdr3_aa: ASAHSNQPQH

j_call: TRBJ2-7
v_call: TRBV4-1
cdr3_aa: ASSLEGSFGEQY

j_call: TRBJ1-5
v_call: TRBV6-1
cdr3_aa: ASRLDRGTQPQH

j_call: TRBJ2-2
v_call: TRBV5-1
cdr3_aa: ASSLEPNTGELF

j_call: TRBJ1-1
v_call: TRBV7-9
cdr3_aa: ASSLPGQGSGAF

j_call: TRBJ1-2
v_call: TRBV27
cdr3_aa: ASSTHRGSNYGYT

j_call: TRBJ2-7
v_call: TRBV6-1
cdr3_aa: ASSDSQGASEQY

j_call: TRBJ2-5
v_call: TRBV11-2
cdr3_aa: ASSSYRGSEETQY

j_call: TRBJ1-2
v_call: TRBV6-6
cdr3_aa: ASSPSGTVSYGYT

j_call: TRBJ1-5
v_call: TRBV12-5
cdr3_aa: ASGVPDRLNQPQH

j_call: TRBJ2-3
v_call: TRBV12-5
cdr3_aa: ASAWTGGTDTQY

j_call: TRBJ2-6
v_call: TRBV7-6
cdr3_aa: ASSLERDMSSGANVLT

j_call: TRBJ2-2
v_call: TRBV7-9
cdr3_aa: ASRVGQGNTGELF

j_call: TRBJ2-1
v_call: TRBV12-5
cdr3_aa: ASGLVPSGGDNEQF

j_call: TRBJ2-7
v_call: TRBV19
cdr3_aa: ASSILNRVTSSYEQY

j_call: TRBJ2-2
v_call: TRBV6-1
cdr3_aa: ASSQGRPRLAGAPREELF

j_call: TRBJ1-2
v_call: TRBV7-8
cdr3_aa: ASSDGGTGDNYGYT

j_call: TRBJ2-5
v_call: TRBV10-3
cdr3_aa: AISEPGLIQETQY

j_call: TRBJ1-3
v_call: TRBV4-1
cdr3_aa: ASSRYVEGESSGNTIY

j_call: TRBJ1-1
v_call: TRBV2
cdr3_aa: ASTPTAAGNTEAF

j_call: TRBJ2-5
v_call: TRBV1
cdr3_aa: TSSQDAERGGLLTETQY

j_call: TRBJ2-7
v_call: TRBV5-1
cdr3_aa: ASSGQGRSYEQY

j_call: TRBJ2-5
v_call: TRBV11-1
cdr3_aa: ASSLGLGPETQY

j_call: TRBJ2-2
v_call: TRBV27
cdr3_aa: ASSFWRGELF

j_call: TRBJ2-1
v_call: TRBV11-3
cdr3_aa: ASSFPGGRNNEQF

j_call: TRBJ2-2
v_call: TRBV30
cdr3_aa: AWSLTDSYTGELF

j_call: TRBJ2-7
v_call: TRBV19
cdr3_aa: ASSIGQGTGVSIFYEQY

j_call: TRBJ2-1
v_call: TRBV7-3
cdr3_aa: ASSPSGVRGSEQF

j_call: TRBJ2-7
v_call: TRBV28
cdr3_aa: ASRGGRSYEQY

j_call: TRBJ1-5
v_call: TRBV7-6
cdr3_aa: ASSLLATADQPQH

j_call: TRBJ1-1
v_call: TRBV28
cdr3_aa: ASSATGNTEAF

j_call: TRBJ1-3
v_call: TRBV4-1
cdr3_aa: ASSQDTGVSGNTIY

j_call: TRBJ1-5
v_call: TRBV6-4
cdr3_aa: ASSKSSEDKPQH

j_call: TRBJ2-3
v_call: TRBV29-1
cdr3_aa: SVGDRLVSEDTQY

j_call: TRBJ2-3
v_call: TRBV5-1
cdr3_aa: ASSSGQGADTQY

j_call: TRBJ1-4
v_call: TRBV9
cdr3_aa: ASSVGQDNEKLF

j_call: TRBJ2-3
v_call: TRBV12-5
cdr3_aa: ASGGHSLLSGVATDTQY

j_call: TRBJ2-7
v_call: TRBV7-9
cdr3_aa: SSSLASSYEQY

j_call: TRBJ1-4
v_call: TRBV7-2
cdr3_aa: ASSPLTGTGEKLF

j_call: TRBJ2-3
v_call: TRBV5-1
cdr3_aa: ASSRNGGRTDTQY

j_call: TRBJ1-2
v_call: TRBV4-1
cdr3_aa: ASSHNNRGPINYGYT

j_call: TRBJ1-5
v_call: TRBV28
cdr3_aa: ASSPISNQPQH

j_call: TRBJ2-3
v_call: TRBV6-5
cdr3_aa: ASSYRAGTTDTQY

j_call: TRBJ1-1
v_call: TRBV6-4
cdr3_aa: ASSRSGGGRRNEAF